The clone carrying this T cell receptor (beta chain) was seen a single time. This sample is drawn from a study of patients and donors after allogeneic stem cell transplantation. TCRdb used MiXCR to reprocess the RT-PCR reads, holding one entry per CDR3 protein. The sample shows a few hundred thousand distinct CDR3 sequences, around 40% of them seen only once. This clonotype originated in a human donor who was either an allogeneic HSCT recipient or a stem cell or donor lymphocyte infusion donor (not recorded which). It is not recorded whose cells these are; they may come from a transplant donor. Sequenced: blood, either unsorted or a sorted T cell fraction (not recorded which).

The CDR3 loop reads CASTQRGGLYNEQFF. The CDR3 coding sequence is TGTGCCAGCACCCAGCGGGGGGGCCTCTACAATGAGCAGTTCTTC. The V call is TRBV12-3 or TRBV12-4, the J call TRBJ2-1, with 10 bases that match TRBD2. V shed 7 bases and J 3 bases; nucleotides not matched to a gene: 6. CDR3 length: 15 residues.